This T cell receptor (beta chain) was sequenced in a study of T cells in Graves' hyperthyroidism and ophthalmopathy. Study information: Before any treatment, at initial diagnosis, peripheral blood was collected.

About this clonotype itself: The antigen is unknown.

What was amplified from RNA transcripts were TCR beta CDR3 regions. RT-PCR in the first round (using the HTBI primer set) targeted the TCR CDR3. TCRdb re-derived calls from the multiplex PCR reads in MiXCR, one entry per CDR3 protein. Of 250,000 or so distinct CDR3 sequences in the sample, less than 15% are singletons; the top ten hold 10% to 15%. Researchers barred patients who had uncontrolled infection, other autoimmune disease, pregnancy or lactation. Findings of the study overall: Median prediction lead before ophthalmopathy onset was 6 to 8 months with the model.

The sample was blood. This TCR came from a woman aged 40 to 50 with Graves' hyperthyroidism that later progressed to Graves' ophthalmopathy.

CDR3 residues: CASSIIQGVLVNTEAFF. Here the CDR3 DNA reads TGTGCCAGTAGTATCATACAGGGGGTTTTGGTGAACACTGAAGCTTTCTTT. The chain links TRBV19 to TRBJ1-1; 8 positions match TRBD1. The CDR3 runs 17 residues. Trimming took 3 bases from V and 0 from J; bases not matched to a gene: 9. Looked up from germline, CDR1 is LNHDA and CDR2 is SQIVND (reference sequence).